Listed below are T cell receptor beta chains from one sample, sequenced in a study of shared clonotypes between healthy human individuals. TCRdb keeps only in-frame clones here, not all; method: immunoSEQ multiplex PCR. The data contain about 980,000 clones, 60% to 85% of them seen just once; the ten biggest clones take up roughly 1.5%. The source material was memory CD4+ T cells sorted from blood. The receptor source for this set is a man younger than 30 in good health. Each CDR3 is given without its conserved first and last residue. The order of the fields is J gene, V gene, CDR3 protein.

J: TRBJ1-1
V: TRBV30
CDR3: AWSAKRTEAF

J: TRBJ1-5
V: TRBV10-3
CDR3: AISAGGSYQPQH

J: TRBJ1-1
V: TRBV29-1
CDR3: SVVGGQAF

J: TRBJ2-5
V: TRBV11-2
CDR3: ASSRQGGMFGETQY

J: TRBJ1-1
V: TRBV6-1
CDR3: ASSEAVGTITEAF

J: TRBJ1-4
V: TRBV10-3
CDR3: ATTGDNEKLF

J: TRBJ1-1
V: TRBV2
CDR3: ASSLGPLEAF

J: TRBJ1-1
V: TRBV25-1
CDR3: ASSATGLGTEAF

J: TRBJ1-1
V: TRBV6-6
CDR3: ASSQPDRVGLGAF

J: TRBJ2-3
V: TRBV11-2
CDR3: ASSPFLAGGNAAQY

J: TRBJ2-7
V: TRBV5-4
CDR3: ASSLVGGREQY

J: TRBJ1-5
V: TRBV5-6
CDR3: ASSSLYSNQPQH

J: TRBJ2-1
V: TRBV6-4
CDR3: ASSAGQGMNEQF

J: TRBJ2-7
V: TRBV10-2
CDR3: ASSENRDYEQY

J: TRBJ1-5
V: TRBV30
CDR3: AWSIGGGSNQPQH

J: TRBJ2-1
V: TRBV5-1
CDR3: ASSMGLAGGEQF

J: TRBJ1-4
V: TRBV6-1
CDR3: ASSENRLPNEKLF

J: TRBJ2-7
V: TRBV7-2
CDR3: ASRQVGGPVEQY

J: TRBJ1-2
V: TRBV25-1
CDR3: ASSEQGGYT

J: TRBJ2-1
V: TRBV5-4
CDR3: ASGYGRVDSGQF

J: TRBJ2-4
V: TRBV10-1
CDR3: ASRAPGLAKNIQY

J: TRBJ1-1
V: TRBV7-3
CDR3: ASSLNPAGRSTEAF

J: TRBJ1-1
V: TRBV15
CDR3: ATSRAGQNTEAF

J: TRBJ2-7
V: TRBV19
CDR3: ASSEHGTSVYEQY

J: TRBJ1-1
V: TRBV28
CDR3: ASSLVKGQGLTEAF